What follows is one T cell receptor (beta chain) and its context. Produced via immunoSEQ multiplex PCR; TCRdb's table is partial and in-frame only. This repertoire shows 150,000 to 200,000 clones, more than 80% found once; its top ten account for about 0.54%. The CDR3 sequence is 15 residues long. Per the germline V gene, CDR1 is SGHTA and CDR2 is FQGNSA. Trimming at V came to 6 bases and at J to 4 bases, leaving 7 bases not matched to a gene. The data originate from a study of blood T cell repertoires in COVID-19. Study-wide context: Acute-phase and convalescent COVID-19 samples originated in the United States, Italy and Spain.

This TCR was sampled from a man in his fifties or sixties with acute or convalescent COVID-19. The chain links TRBV7-2 to TRBJ2-2; 8 nucleotides match TRBD2. What was sequenced was peripheral blood. In DNA form, the CDR3 reads TGTGCCAGCAGTAAAGCGGGAGCCATCACCGGGGAGCTGTTTTTT. This gives the protein CASSKAGAITGELFF.